These 15 T cell receptor beta chains were all obtained from the same sample, sequenced in a study of B cell selection in AIRE deficiency. The method was immunoSEQ multiplex PCR; TCRdb's version includes in-frame clones alone and lacks a portion of them. The top ten hold about 0.89% of the sample, which has roughly 18,000 clones, approximately 94% seen once. Sorted regulatory T cells were CD4-positive, CD25-high and CD127-low or negative. Sequenced: CD4+CD25+ Tregs sorted from PBMCs. The receptors were sampled from a human donor in good health.

The rearrangement joins TRBV7-8 to TRBJ2-2, with 13 bases lining up with TRBD2. This CDR3 has 21 residues. CDR1 is SGHVS, CDR2 FQNEAQ, per germline. With V trimmed by 2 bases and J by 4 bases, 16 bases remained unmatched. CDR3 sequence: CASSLLYRTSGRIVSTGELFF. DNA for the CDR3: TGTGCCAGCAGCTTACTTTATAGGACTAGCGGGAGAATAGTTAGCACCGGGGAGCTGTTTTTT.

The chain uses TRBV14 and TRBJ1-1; D not certain. Per the germline V gene, CDR1 is SGHDN and CDR2 is FVKESK. Trimming removed 0 bases at V and 8 bases at J, with 10 bases between. The CDR3 contains 13 residues. CDR3 sequence (DNA): TGTGCCAGCAGCCAAGATCTTAATGGCGAAGCTTTCTTT. Protein product: CASSQDLNGEAFF.

The gene calls are TRBV28 and TRBJ2-1, with D perhaps TRBD2 (7 bases). The CDR3 is 17 residues long. Germline loops: CDR1 MDHEN, CDR2 SYDVKM. Trimming stripped 4 bases from V and 7 bases from J, with 23 bases between. CDR3 sequence: CASSSWRGRGARNEQFF. CDR3 sequence (DNA): TGTGCCAGCAGTTCCTGGCGGGGGCGGGGAGCGAGGAATGAGCAGTTCTTC.

The J gene is TRBJ2-7, the V gene TRBV6-1; 9 positions match TRBD2. This CDR3 is built from 15 residues. Germline V gene lookup returns CDR1 MNHNS and CDR2 SASEGT. V shed 7 bases and J 0 bases; nucleotides not matched to a gene: 7. Here the CDR3 reads CASTRAGGGSYEQYF. For the CDR3, the DNA is TGTGCCAGCACTAGAGCGGGAGGCGGCTCCTACGAGCAGTACTTC.

V gene TRBV23-1 combines with J gene TRBJ1-4; 9 bases match TRBD1. TRBV23-1 qualifies as an ORF whose function is uncertain. The CDR3 covers 16 residues. The ends lost 0 bases at V and 8 bases at J; junction bases unmatched: 7. CDR3 in DNA: TGCGCCAGCAGTCAATCGCCCGGGACAGGGAACGAAAAACTGTTTTTT. Amino acid sequence: CASSQSPGTGNEKLFF.

The rearrangement uses TRBV5-1 and TRBJ2-7; 9 nucleotides match TRBD2. V trimming: 3 bases; J trimming: 3 bases; junction bases outside the gene matches: 10. The germline V gene encodes CDR1 SGHRS and CDR2 YFSETQ. The CDR3 consists of 16 residues. CDR3 protein: CASSWGSQREVYEQYF. As DNA, the CDR3 is TGCGCCAGCAGCTGGGGGTCGCAGCGGGAGGTCTACGAGCAGTACTTC.

The chain has TRBV7-9 and TRBJ2-7, with TRBD2 identical over 8 bases. V was pared by 5 bases and J by 0 bases, with 9 bases of the junction left unmatched. Per germline, CDR1 SEHNR and CDR2 FQNEAQ (reference sequence). The CDR3 consists of 16 residues. CDR3 sequence reads: CASSRTSGGASYEQYF. CDR3 DNA: TGTGCCAGCAGCCGTACTAGCGGTGGAGCCTCCTACGAGCAGTACTTC.

This chain connects TRBV7-2 to TRBJ1-6; a weak D match, TRBD1 (5 bases). The CDR3 runs 13 residues. Germline CDR1 is SGHTA and CDR2 is FQGNSA. V was cut by 3 bases and J by 8 bases, with 8 bases left in between. The CDR3 bases are TGTGCCAGCAGCTTCCAGGGAGATTCACCCCTCCACTTT. Residues: CASSFQGDSPLHF.

The chain links TRBV7-2 to TRBJ1-5, with a possible D match to TRBD1 (6 bases). Germline lookup yields CDR1 SGHTA and CDR2 FQGNSA. This CDR3 is 13 amino acids long. Trimming left V 3 bases short and J 6 bases short, with 9 bases between. CDR3 DNA sequence: TGTGCCAGCAGCTTTACAGGGTTTCAGCCCCAGCATTTT. Translating it yields CASSFTGFQPQHF.

The V call is TRBV11-2, the J call TRBJ2-7; no definite D call. The V gene's germline CDR1 is SGHAT and CDR2 FQNNGV. The CDR3 loop spans 15 amino acids. The ends were cut back, 8 bases at V and 2 bases at J, with 19 bases in the middle. In DNA, the CDR3 is TGTGCCAGCGCGCCGGGTTGGCAGGCTACCTACGAGCAGTACTTC. Its protein is CASAPGWQATYEQYF.

This chain uses TRBV5-1 with TRBJ2-1; TRBD1 matches at 8 bases. From germline, CDR1 is SGHRS and CDR2 YFSETQ. There are 15 residues in the CDR3. The V and J ends lost 4 bases and 0 bases, in that order; junction bases with no gene match: 3. CDR3 protein: CASSRGQASYNEQFF. In DNA form, the CDR3 reads TGCGCCAGCAGCCGGGGACAGGCCTCCTACAATGAGCAGTTCTTC.

The chain carries TRBV6-6 and TRBJ1-4, with D possibly being TRBD1 (5 bases). The CDR3 runs 13 residues. The germline V gene encodes CDR1 MNHNY and CDR2 SVGAGI (reference sequence). V was clipped by 6 bases and J by 8 bases, with 13 bases between them. The CDR3 here is CASSPGSWEKLFF. CDR3 nucleotide sequence: TGTGCCAGCAGCCCAGGGAGTTGGGAAAAACTGTTTTTT.

The gene calls are TRBV18 and TRBJ2-7; D remains ambiguous. Per the germline V gene, CDR1 is KGHSH and CDR2 is LQKENI. The V end lost 1 base, the J end lost 2 bases, and 9 bases lay between the germline ends. This CDR3 has 14 residues. CDR3 sequence (DNA): TGTGCCAGCTCACCACTGGTACCAGCCTACGAGCAGTACTTC. This translates into CASSPLVPAYEQYF.

This clone appeared a single time. The chain employs TRBV6-6 and TRBJ2-4; no reliable D call. The CDR3 totals 15 residues. Germline CDR1 is MNHNY and CDR2 is SVGAGI (reference sequence). Trimming stripped 5 bases from V and 0 bases from J, with 11 bases between. As DNA, the CDR3 is TGTGCCAGCAGTGCCGGGCCCTTAGCCAAAAACATTCAGTACTTC. Protein product: CASSAGPLAKNIQYF.

The chain combines TRBV19 with TRBJ2-5; D gene unclear. V lost 4 bases, J lost 3 bases, and 15 bases lay in between. Germline CDR1 reads LNHDA; CDR2 reads SQIVND (reference sequence). This CDR3 is built from 15 residues. The CDR3 spells CASSTVSLRKETQYF. DNA of the CDR3: TGTGCCAGTAGTACCGTCTCTTTAAGAAAAGAGACCCAGTACTTC.